These T cell receptor beta chains were read from a single sample in a study of post-analysis software for immune sequencing data. MiXCR, applied by TCRdb to the PCR reads, yields one record per CDR3 protein. This table holds some 890,000 distinct CDR3 sequences, around 53% found once. Material for sequencing was blood. These receptors were collected from a girl aged 10 to 17 with multiple sclerosis. Both conserved end residues are part of each CDR3. Fields, in order: CDR3 length, J gene, clone size, V gene, CDR3 protein. The size of a clone is reported for some rows only, either as once, few or many, or as a class for expanded clones.

len: 11; j_gene: TRBJ2-7; abundance: NA; v_gene: TRBV14; CDR3aa: CASSQDYVQYF
len: 15; j_gene: TRBJ2-3; abundance: NA; v_gene: TRBV7-8; CDR3aa: CASSLISSMSGTQYF
len: 14; j_gene: TRBJ2-3; abundance: few; v_gene: TRBV2; CDR3aa: CASSDLGLGDTQYF
len: 13; j_gene: TRBJ2-3; abundance: NA; v_gene: TRBV18; CDR3aa: CASSPGRADTQYF
len: 15; j_gene: TRBJ2-1; abundance: NA; v_gene: TRBV7-9; CDR3aa: CASSSEGGRDNEQFF
len: 14; j_gene: TRBJ2-1; abundance: NA; v_gene: TRBV20-1; CDR3aa: CSATGTSGFNEQFF
len: 15; j_gene: TRBJ2-1; abundance: NA; v_gene: TRBV10-3; CDR3aa: CAISPGLVSYNEQFF
len: 15; j_gene: TRBJ1-2; abundance: NA; v_gene: TRBV20-1; CDR3aa: CSARDLREANYGYTF
len: 17; j_gene: TRBJ2-1; abundance: NA; v_gene: TRBV5-1; CDR3aa: CASSLRTSGRAYNEQFF
len: 15; j_gene: TRBJ2-5; abundance: few; v_gene: TRBV4-1; CDR3aa: CASSQEGLYQETQYF
len: 17; j_gene: TRBJ2-5; abundance: NA; v_gene: TRBV5-1; CDR3aa: CASRSTGIGLSQETQYF
len: 15; j_gene: TRBJ2-1; abundance: NA; v_gene: TRBV5-1; CDR3aa: CASSEGLAGVYEQFF
len: 17; j_gene: TRBJ1-6; abundance: few; v_gene: TRBV3-1; CDR3aa: CASSLRDRGEYNSPLHF
len: 16; j_gene: TRBJ2-4; abundance: NA; v_gene: TRBV4-1; CDR3aa: CASSPGALLAKNIQYF
len: 14; j_gene: TRBJ1-2; abundance: NA; v_gene: TRBV14; CDR3aa: CASSPYDRGGGYTF
len: 13; j_gene: TRBJ1-1; abundance: NA; v_gene: TRBV6-5; CDR3aa: CASSYSYNTEAFF
len: 16; j_gene: TRBJ2-7; abundance: once; v_gene: TRBV10-2; CDR3aa: CASSPSRGATYNEQYF
len: 13; j_gene: TRBJ2-3; abundance: NA; v_gene: TRBV6-2/TRBV6-3; CDR3aa: CASLSAGRDTQYF
len: 13; j_gene: TRBJ1-4; abundance: NA; v_gene: TRBV10-3; CDR3aa: CAISVVGNEKLFF
len: 16; j_gene: TRBJ2-7; abundance: NA; v_gene: TRBV27; CDR3aa: CASSTRTNGRNPHQYF
len: 15; j_gene: TRBJ1-2; abundance: NA; v_gene: TRBV27; CDR3aa: CASSLRGGVKSGYTF
len: 12; j_gene: TRBJ1-2; abundance: once; v_gene: TRBV29-1; CDR3aa: CSVGQGRYGYTF
len: 14; j_gene: TRBJ2-7; abundance: NA; v_gene: TRBV12-3/TRBV12-4; CDR3aa: CASSIRTGHYEQYF
len: 16; j_gene: TRBJ2-3; abundance: NA; v_gene: TRBV12-3/TRBV12-4; CDR3aa: CASSVLGGGLGDTQYF
len: 19; j_gene: TRBJ2-7; abundance: NA; v_gene: TRBV7-6; CDR3aa: CASSLDPAISTAGIHEQYF